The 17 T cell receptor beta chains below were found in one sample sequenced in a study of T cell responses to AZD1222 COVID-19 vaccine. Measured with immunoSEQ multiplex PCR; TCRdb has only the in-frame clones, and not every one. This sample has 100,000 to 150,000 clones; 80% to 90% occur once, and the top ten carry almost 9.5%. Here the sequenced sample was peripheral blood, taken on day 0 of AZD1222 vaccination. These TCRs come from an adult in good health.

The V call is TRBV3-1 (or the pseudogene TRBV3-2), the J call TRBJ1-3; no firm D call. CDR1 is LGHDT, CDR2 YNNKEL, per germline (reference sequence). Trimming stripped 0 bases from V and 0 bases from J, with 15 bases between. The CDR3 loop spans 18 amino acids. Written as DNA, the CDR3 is TGTGCCAGCAGCCAAGACCCATACCGGGAGATCTCTGGAAACACCATATATTTT. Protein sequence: CASSQDPYREISGNTIYF.

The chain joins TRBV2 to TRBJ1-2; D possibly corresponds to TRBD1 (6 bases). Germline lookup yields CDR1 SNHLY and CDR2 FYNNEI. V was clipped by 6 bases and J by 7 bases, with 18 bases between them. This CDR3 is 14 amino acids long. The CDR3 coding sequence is TGTGCCAGCAGGGACAGTCAGATTTGGGGTGGCTACACCTTC. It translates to CASRDSQIWGGYTF.

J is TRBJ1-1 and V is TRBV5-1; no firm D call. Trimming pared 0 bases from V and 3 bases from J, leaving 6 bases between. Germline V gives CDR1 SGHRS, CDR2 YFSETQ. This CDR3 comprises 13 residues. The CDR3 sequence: CASSLGVDTEAFF. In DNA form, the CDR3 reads TGCGCCAGCAGCTTGGGGGTAGACACTGAAGCTTTCTTT.

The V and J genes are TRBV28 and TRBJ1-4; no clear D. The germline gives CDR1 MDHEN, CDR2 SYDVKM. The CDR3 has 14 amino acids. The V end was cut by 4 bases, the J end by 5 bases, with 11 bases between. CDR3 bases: TGTGCCAGCAGTTCGCCGGGAAACAATGAAAAACTGTTTTTT. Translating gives CASSSPGNNEKLFF.

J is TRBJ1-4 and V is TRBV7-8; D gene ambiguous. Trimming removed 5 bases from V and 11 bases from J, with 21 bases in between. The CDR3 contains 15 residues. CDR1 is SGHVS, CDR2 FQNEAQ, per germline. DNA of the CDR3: TGTGCCAGCAGCGTCGAAGGACCCCGAGGAGGGAAACTGTTTTTT. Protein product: CASSVEGPRGGKLFF.

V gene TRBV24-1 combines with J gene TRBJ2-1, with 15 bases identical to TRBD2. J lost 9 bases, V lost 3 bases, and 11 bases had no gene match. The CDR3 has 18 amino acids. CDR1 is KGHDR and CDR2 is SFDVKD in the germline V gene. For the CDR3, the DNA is TGTGCCACCAGTGATGCTGAAACCGGGACTAGCGGGAGGAGTGAGCAGTTCTTC. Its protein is CATSDAETGTSGRSEQFF.

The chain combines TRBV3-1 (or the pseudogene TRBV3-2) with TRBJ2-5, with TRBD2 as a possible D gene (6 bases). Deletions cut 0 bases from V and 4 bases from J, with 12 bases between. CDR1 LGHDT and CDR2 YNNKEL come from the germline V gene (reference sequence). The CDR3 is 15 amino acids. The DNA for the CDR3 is TGTGCCAGCAGCCAAGATCCGGGGGTACGAGAGACCCAGTACTTC. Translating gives CASSQDPGVRETQYF.

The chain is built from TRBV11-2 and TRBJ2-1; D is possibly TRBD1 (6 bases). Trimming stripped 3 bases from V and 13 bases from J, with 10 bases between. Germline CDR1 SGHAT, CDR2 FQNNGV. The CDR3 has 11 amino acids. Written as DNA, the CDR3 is TGTGCCAGCAGCTTTAGACAGGAACAGTTCTTC. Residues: CASSFRQEQFF.

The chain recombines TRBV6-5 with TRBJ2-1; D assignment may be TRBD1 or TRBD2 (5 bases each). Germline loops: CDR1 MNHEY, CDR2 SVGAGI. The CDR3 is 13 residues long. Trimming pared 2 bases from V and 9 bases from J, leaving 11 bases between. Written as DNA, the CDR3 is TGTGCCAGCAGTTACAGGGACCCTCGTGAGCAGTTCTTC. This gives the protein CASSYRDPREQFF.

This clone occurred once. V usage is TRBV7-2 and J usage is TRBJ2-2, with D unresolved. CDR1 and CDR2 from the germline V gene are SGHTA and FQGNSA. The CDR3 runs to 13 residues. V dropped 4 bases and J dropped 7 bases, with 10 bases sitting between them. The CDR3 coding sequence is TGTGCCAGCAGCTCCCGAGGCGACGGGGAGCTGTTTTTT. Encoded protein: CASSSRGDGELFF.

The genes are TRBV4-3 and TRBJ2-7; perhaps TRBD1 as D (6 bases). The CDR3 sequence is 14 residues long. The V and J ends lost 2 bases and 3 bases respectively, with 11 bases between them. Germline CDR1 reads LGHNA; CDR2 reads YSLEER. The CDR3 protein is CASSQLQGVYEQYF. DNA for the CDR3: TGCGCCAGCAGCCAACTACAGGGAGTCTACGAGCAGTACTTC.

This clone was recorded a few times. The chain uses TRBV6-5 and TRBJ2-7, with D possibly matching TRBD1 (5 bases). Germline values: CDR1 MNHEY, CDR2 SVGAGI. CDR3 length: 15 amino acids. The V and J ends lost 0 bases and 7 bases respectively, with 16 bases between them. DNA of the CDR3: TGTGCCAGCAGTTACTCCCGTTTAGGGGCAAGGGAGCAGTACTTC. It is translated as CASSYSRLGAREQYF.

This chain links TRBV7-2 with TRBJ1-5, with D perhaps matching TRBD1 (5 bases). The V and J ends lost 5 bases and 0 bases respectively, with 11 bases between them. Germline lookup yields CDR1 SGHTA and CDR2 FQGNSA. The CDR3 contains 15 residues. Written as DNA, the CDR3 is TGTGCCAGCAGCAGGGGACTGAATAGCAATCAGCCCCAGCATTTT. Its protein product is CASSRGLNSNQPQHF. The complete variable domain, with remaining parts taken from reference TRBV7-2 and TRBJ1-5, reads GAGVSQSPSNKVTEKGKDVELRCDPISGHTALYWYRQSLGQGLEFLIYFQGNSAPDKSGLPSDRFSAERTGGSVSTLTIQRTQQEDSAVYLCASSRGLNSNQPQHFGDGTRLSIL.

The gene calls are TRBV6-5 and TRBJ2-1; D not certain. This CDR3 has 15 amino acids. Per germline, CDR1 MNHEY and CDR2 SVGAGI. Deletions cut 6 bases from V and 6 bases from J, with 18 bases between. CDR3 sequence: CASSAVWGSGNEQFF. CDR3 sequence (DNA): TGTGCCAGCAGCGCTGTCTGGGGTTCAGGCAATGAGCAGTTCTTC.

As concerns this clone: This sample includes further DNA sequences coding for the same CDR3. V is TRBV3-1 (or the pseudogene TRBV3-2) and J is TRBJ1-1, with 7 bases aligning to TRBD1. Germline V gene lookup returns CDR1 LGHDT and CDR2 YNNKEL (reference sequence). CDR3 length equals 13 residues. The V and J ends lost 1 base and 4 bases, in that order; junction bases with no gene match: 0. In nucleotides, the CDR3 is TGTGCCAGCAGCCAAGCAGGGGGCACTGAAGCTTTCTTT. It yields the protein CASSQAGGTEAFF.

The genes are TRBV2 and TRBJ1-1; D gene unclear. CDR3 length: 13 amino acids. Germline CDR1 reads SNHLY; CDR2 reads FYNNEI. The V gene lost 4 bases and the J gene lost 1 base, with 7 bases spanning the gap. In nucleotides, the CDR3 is TGTGCCAGCAGTGTGTTAAGGAACACTGAAGCTTTCTTT. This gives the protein CASSVLRNTEAFF.

CDR3 residues: CASSPPQEIWGATLVDTQYF. The CDR3, as DNA: TGTGCCAGCTCACCACCGCAGGAAATATGGGGGGCCACGTTGGTAGATACGCAGTATTTT. The chain is built from TRBV18 and TRBJ2-3; D possibly uses TRBD1 or TRBD2 (6 bases each). CDR1 is KGHSH and CDR2 is LQKENI in the germline V gene. There are 20 residues in the CDR3. V was pared by 0 bases and J by 5 bases, with 27 bases between. Drawing the rest from reference TRBV18 and TRBJ2-3, the complete variable domain is NAGVMQNPRHLVRRRGQEARLRCSPMKGHSHVYWYRQLPEEGLKFMVYLQKENIIDESGMPKERFSAEFPKEGPSILRIQQVVRGDSAAYFCASSPPQEIWGATLVDTQYFGPGTRLTVL.